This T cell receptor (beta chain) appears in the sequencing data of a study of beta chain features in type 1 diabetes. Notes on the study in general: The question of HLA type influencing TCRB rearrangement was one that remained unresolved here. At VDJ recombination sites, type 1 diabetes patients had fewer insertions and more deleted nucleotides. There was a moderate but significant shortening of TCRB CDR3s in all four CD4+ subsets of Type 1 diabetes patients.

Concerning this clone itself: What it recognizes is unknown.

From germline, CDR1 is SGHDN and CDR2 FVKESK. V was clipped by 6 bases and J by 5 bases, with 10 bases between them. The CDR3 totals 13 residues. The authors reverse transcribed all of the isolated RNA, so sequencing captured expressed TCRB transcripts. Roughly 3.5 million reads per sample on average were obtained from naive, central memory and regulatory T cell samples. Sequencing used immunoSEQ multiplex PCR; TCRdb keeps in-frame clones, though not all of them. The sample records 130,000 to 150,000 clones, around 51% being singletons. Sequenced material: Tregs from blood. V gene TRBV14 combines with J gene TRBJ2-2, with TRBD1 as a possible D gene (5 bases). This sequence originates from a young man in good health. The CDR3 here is CASRTDFTGELFF. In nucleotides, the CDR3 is TGTGCCAGCAGGACAGATTTTACCGGGGAGCTGTTTTTT. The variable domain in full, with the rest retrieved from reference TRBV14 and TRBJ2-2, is EAGVTQFPSHSVIEKGQTVTLRCDPISGHDNLYWYRRVMGKEIKFLLHFVKESKQDESGMPNNRFLAERTGGTYSTLKVQPAELEDSGVYFCASRTDFTGELFFGEGSRLTVL.